This T cell receptor (beta chain) was observed in a study of human T cells and chemical hapten exposure. Study summary: For the roughly 24-week duration of the study, patients were given weekly doses of diphenylcyclopropenone on the scalp. Epicutaneous patch tests delivered 0.01% DPC to the upper back, with evaluation at 6 days. Per-sample TCR yield variation was attributed mainly to small pooled library volume differences.

This clonotype came up many times. A single record per CDR3 protein comes from TCRdb applying MiXCR to the RACE reads. The repertoire holds some 360,000 distinct CDR3 sequences, with approximately 5.1% as singletons. The CDR3 totals 14 residues. Germline V CDR1 and CDR2: MNHNS, SASEGT. Trimming took 0 bases from V and 0 from J, leaving 6 bases between them. Specified time point: pre-sensitization, week 0. This sample's treatment: therapeutic diphenylcyclopropenone sensitization with weekly scalp DPC. Every donor had alopecia and was 18 to 70 years old; all were suitable for DPC. This receptor was obtained from a woman aged 45-65 years with alopecia areata. Some clones in this sample may be carry-over from other donors' samples. The starting material was whole blood, obtained in connection with sensitization to the hapten diphenylcyclopropenone (DPC). The chain joins TRBV6-1 to TRBJ2-7; D is uncertain. The CDR3: CASSEAGSSYEQYF. CDR3 nucleotide sequence: TGTGCCAGCAGTGAAGCAGGGTCCTCCTACGAGCAGTACTTC.